This passage covers 30 T cell receptor beta chains from one sample sequenced in a study of technical replicates of blood from a handful of donors. Sequenced by immunoSEQ multiplex PCR; TCRdb stores in-frame clones only, minus some. Among tens of thousands of clones listed, 90% to 95% were seen once. Material: T cells isolated from PBMCs. The receptor source for this set is a human donor in good health.

The CDR3 DNA follows: TGTGCCAGCAGCCTAATCGGGACTCCTCGGGAGGGCCAGTACTTC. Translation: CASSLIGTPREGQYF. This chain connects TRBV14 to TRBJ2-5; TRBD2 agrees at 8 bases. The V gene end was trimmed by 4 bases and the J gene end by 10 bases; junction bases not matched to a gene: 14. The CDR3 extends over 15 amino acids. Germline-derived CDR1 and CDR2 are SGHDN and FVKESK. The full variable domain, rest sourced from reference TRBV14 and TRBJ2-5, is EAGVTQFPSHSVIEKGQTVTLRCDPISGHDNLYWYRRVMGKEIKFLLHFVKESKQDESGMPNNRFLAERTGGTYSTLKVQPAELEDSGVYFCASSLIGTPREGQYFGPGTRLLVL.

In this sample, this clone turned up once. This chain uses TRBV29-1 with TRBJ1-5; 7 nucleotides align to TRBD1. V was pared by 6 bases and J by 6 bases, with 11 bases of the junction left unmatched. The CDR3 has 14 residues. Germline V CDR1 and CDR2: SQVTM, ANQGSEA. CDR3: CSVGDRVGSQPQHF. CDR3 sequence (DNA): TGCAGCGTAGGTGACAGGGTCGGAAGTCAGCCCCAGCATTTT.

V is TRBV13 and J is TRBJ2-5; D is possibly TRBD1 (5 bases). This CDR3 contains 15 residues. Trimming took off 5 bases at V and 6 bases at J, with 19 bases between the two ends. Germline V lookup: CDR1 PRHDT, CDR2 FYEKMQ (reference sequence). The CDR3 is CASSPGFAGPKTQYF. For the CDR3, the DNA is TGTGCCAGCAGCCCAGGATTTGCAGGGCCCAAGACCCAGTACTTC. Full variable domain (rest looked up from reference TRBV13 and TRBJ2-5): AAGVIQSPRHLIKEKRETATLKCYPIPRHDTVYWYQQGPGQDPQFLISFYEKMQSDKGSIPDRFSAQQFSDYHSELNMSSLELGDSALYFCASSPGFAGPKTQYFGPGTRLLVL.

The rearrangement uses TRBV28 and TRBJ2-7; no definite D call. The CDR3 is 12 residues long. V dropped 8 bases and J dropped 2 bases, with 10 bases sitting between them. Germline assignment: CDR1 MDHEN and CDR2 SYDVKM. DNA of the CDR3: TGTGCCAGCTTCAGGCGACCCTACGAGCAGTACTTC. It yields the protein CASFRRPYEQYF.

The V and J genes are TRBV4-1 and TRBJ1-1, with TRBD1 identical over 10 bases. The germline CDR1 and CDR2 sequences are MGHRA and YSYEKL. This CDR3 region has 20 residues. V shed 7 bases and J 0 bases; nucleotides not matched to a gene: 20. CDR3 amino acids: CASNDPGQGRGVFMNTEAFF. As DNA, the CDR3 is TGCGCCAGCAACGACCCGGGACAGGGGCGTGGAGTTTTCATGAACACTGAAGCTTTCTTT.

The chain links TRBV7-9 to TRBJ1-2; D is perhaps TRBD1 (6 bases). The CDR3 is 14 residues long. Germline values: CDR1 SEHNR, CDR2 FQNEAQ (reference sequence). V shed 0 bases and J shed 6 bases, with 11 bases lying between them. CDR3 sequence reads: CASSLARGADGYTF. CDR3 DNA sequence: TGTGCCAGCAGCTTAGCGCGGGGGGCCGATGGCTACACCTTC.

V is TRBV2 and J is TRBJ1-1; TRBD1 agrees at 7 bases. CDR1 is SNHLY, CDR2 FYNNEI, per germline. This CDR3 spans 12 amino acids. V shed 8 bases, J shed 4 bases, and the junction held 4 bases outside the gene matches. The CDR3, as DNA: TGTGCCAGCTTCGACAGGGTCACTGAAGCTTTCTTT. Protein: CASFDRVTEAFF.

DNA of the CDR3: TGCGCCAGCAGCCAGGTCCGGGATCACTCCTACGAGCAGTACTTC. Translation gives CASSQVRDHSYEQYF. This sequence joins TRBV4-1 and TRBJ2-7; possibly TRBD2 for D (5 bases). Per germline, CDR1 MGHRA and CDR2 YSYEKL. The ends were cut back, 3 bases at V and 0 bases at J, with 12 bases in the middle. This CDR3 has 15 amino acids.

This clone was seen only a few times. The CDR3 loop reads CASSLRNRDRVPNEQFF. CDR3 DNA: TGTGCCAGCAGCTTACGGAACCGGGACAGGGTGCCCAATGAGCAGTTCTTC. The V call is TRBV7-6, the J call TRBJ2-1; TRBD1 agrees at 9 bases. The CDR3 totals 17 residues. J was trimmed by 6 bases and V by 2 bases; bases with no gene match: 11. Per germline, CDR1 SGHVS and CDR2 FNYEAQ.

The chain links TRBV7-9 to TRBJ1-4; TRBD1 aligns across 9 bases. The length of the CDR3 is 16 residues. The V segment lost 5 bases and the J segment 7 bases; nucleotides outside the gene matches: 11. Germline V gene sequence: CDR1 SEHNR, CDR2 FQNEAQ (reference sequence). CDR3 DNA sequence: TGTGCCAGCAGCCTAGGGACAGGGTCGAGGGGTGAAAAACTGTTTTTT. It is translated as CASSLGTGSRGEKLFF.

The chain uses TRBV4-1 and TRBJ1-2; D uncertain. This CDR3 has 15 amino acids. The V end was cut by 3 bases, the J end by 4 bases, with 15 bases between. Per the germline V gene, CDR1 is MGHRA and CDR2 is YSYEKL. As DNA, the CDR3 is TGCGCCAGCAGCCAGGGTTTAGCGCTGATCTATGGCTACACCTTC. Translating gives CASSQGLALIYGYTF.

This clone was observed a handful of times. The chain carries TRBV7-7 and TRBJ2-5, with TRBD1 matching 10 bases. The CDR3 contains 16 residues. Germline assignment: CDR1 SSHAT and CDR2 FNYEAQ (reference sequence). Trimming cost V 1 base and J 4 bases; bases outside gene matches: 6. This CDR3 reads CASSLGQGALGETQYF. CDR3 DNA sequence: TGTGCCAGCAGCTTAGGACAGGGGGCGTTAGGAGAGACCCAGTACTTC.

V usage is TRBV4-1 and J usage is TRBJ2-7; 8 bases match TRBD1. CDR3 length equals 13 residues. Germline loops: CDR1 MGHRA, CDR2 YSYEKL. Trimming removed 3 bases from V and 6 bases from J; junction bases left unmatched: 4. The chain's CDR3 is CASSQTGAAEQYF. The CDR3, as DNA: TGCGCCAGCAGCCAGACAGGGGCGGCCGAGCAGTACTTC.

The rearrangement joins TRBV9 to TRBJ2-5, with unresolved D. The CDR3 is 13 residues long. Germline loops: CDR1 SGDLS, CDR2 YYNGEE. V gave up 2 bases and J gave up 4 bases, with 9 bases separating them. CDR3 sequence: CASSVQWAETQYF. In DNA form, the CDR3 reads TGTGCCAGCAGCGTCCAGTGGGCAGAGACCCAGTACTTC.

This clone was seen a single time. The rearrangement links TRBV5-1 to TRBJ1-4; D remains ambiguous. Germline V gene lookup returns CDR1 SGHRS and CDR2 YFSETQ. Trimming stripped 4 bases from V and 8 bases from J, with 15 bases between. The CDR3 runs to 14 residues. CDR3 protein: CASSGIAGGEKLFF. The CDR3, as DNA: TGCGCCAGCAGCGGTATAGCCGGAGGGGAAAAACTGTTTTTT. The entire variable domain, with the rest obtained from reference TRBV5-1 and TRBJ1-4, is as follows: KAGVTQTPRYLIKTRGQQVTLSCSPISGHRSVSWYQQTPGQGLQFLFEYFSETQRNKGNFPGRFSGRQFSNSRSEMNVSTLELGDSALYLCASSGIAGGEKLFFGSGTQLSVL.

The DNA of the CDR3 is TGTGCCAGCAACCCACTTGGGCAGCCGATAGTCTACGAGCAGTACTTC. It yields the protein CASNPLGQPIVYEQYF. This chain links TRBV7-9 with TRBJ2-7, with D unclear. The V and J ends lost 7 bases and 3 bases respectively, with 22 bases between them. The CDR3 totals 16 residues. Germline V CDR1 and CDR2: SEHNR, FQNEAQ (reference sequence).

This clone appeared a single time. The genes are TRBV5-1 and TRBJ2-2; no reliable D call. This CDR3 is 14 amino acids long. Germline V gene data show CDR1 as SGHRS and CDR2 as YFSETQ. V lost 1 base and J lost 8, with 12 bases in between. The CDR3: CASSLSRSLGELFF. The CDR3 region has the DNA TGCGCCAGCAGCTTGTCCAGGTCGCTAGGGGAGCTGTTTTTT.

This sequence joins TRBV5-5 and TRBJ2-1; 13 bases are shared with TRBD2. Per germline, CDR1 SGHKS and CDR2 YYEKEE (reference sequence). This CDR3 spans 17 amino acids. V was clipped by 1 base and J by 7 bases; unmatched bases: 8. CDR3 sequence: CASSLRFGLAGENEQFF. CDR3 in DNA: TGTGCCAGCAGCTTGAGATTTGGACTAGCGGGAGAGAATGAGCAGTTCTTC.

This clone appeared once. V and J are TRBV5-1 and TRBJ2-2; no firm D call. The ends were cut back, 2 bases at V and 0 bases at J, with 8 bases in the middle. The germline V gene has CDR1 SGHRS and CDR2 YFSETQ. The CDR3 runs to 15 residues. This CDR3 reads CASSFPGANTGELFF. CDR3 in DNA: TGCGCCAGCAGCTTCCCAGGCGCGAACACCGGGGAGCTGTTTTTT.

The V call is TRBV6-5, the J call TRBJ2-1; 9 bases line up with TRBD2. The CDR3 contains 15 residues. V was pared by 2 bases and J by 8 bases, with 7 bases of the junction left unmatched. Looked up from germline, CDR1 is MNHEY and CDR2 is SVGAGI. The CDR3 DNA reads as TGTGCCAGCAGTTACGATGCGGGAGGGCTGTATGAGCAGTTCTTC. Its translation: CASSYDAGGLYEQFF.

The rearrangement links TRBV9 to TRBJ1-6, with a tentative D call TRBD1 (5 bases). V was clipped by 2 bases and J by 9 bases, with 15 bases between them. This CDR3 is 15 amino acids long. Germline CDR1 is SGDLS and CDR2 is YYNGEE. The CDR3 nucleotides read TGTGCCAGCAGCGTTCGGGGGAACCGGGGTTCACCCCTCCACTTT. It is translated as CASSVRGNRGSPLHF.

The V and J genes are TRBV28 and TRBJ1-5; D is possibly TRBD1 (6 bases). V was pared by 3 bases and J by 0 bases, with 12 bases between. The germline V gene encodes CDR1 MDHEN and CDR2 SYDVKM. The CDR3 runs to 16 residues. The CDR3 sequence is CASSFSGGYSNQPQHF. DNA for the CDR3: TGTGCCAGCAGTTTCTCGGGGGGCTATAGCAATCAGCCCCAGCATTTT.

The V and J genes are TRBV10-2 and TRBJ2-7; unclear D gene. The CDR3 length is 11 residues. The V and J ends lost 3 bases and 4 bases respectively, with 4 bases between them. Germline V lookup: CDR1 WSHSY, CDR2 SAAADI. DNA of the CDR3: TGCGCCAGCAGTGACCGGTACGAGCAGTACTTC. It is translated as CASSDRYEQYF.

This chain joins TRBV4-2 and TRBJ1-1; D is ambiguous. The V gene lost 0 bases and the J gene lost 6 bases, with 14 bases spanning the gap. The germline gives CDR1 LGHNA, CDR2 YNFKEQ. This CDR3 has 15 residues. The CDR3 sequence is CASSQDMGYGAEAFF. The DNA for the CDR3 is TGTGCCAGCAGCCAAGATATGGGCTACGGGGCTGAAGCTTTCTTT.

The rearrangement uses TRBV5-1 and TRBJ2-2; TRBD2 agrees at 11 bases. After removal of 1 base from V and 1 base from J, the junction contained 3 bases not matched to a gene. The CDR3 has 17 amino acids. From germline, CDR1 is SGHRS and CDR2 YFSETQ. Here the CDR3 reads CASSLRLAGQNTGELFF. CDR3 bases: TGCGCCAGCAGCTTGCGACTAGCGGGACAGAACACCGGGGAGCTGTTTTTT.

The rearrangement uses TRBV5-1 and TRBJ1-1; D remains ambiguous. The CDR3 has 14 residues. CDR1 and CDR2 (germline): SGHRS, YFSETQ. Between the trimmed V and J ends, which lost 0 bases and 1 base, there was a span of 7 bases. The CDR3 loop reads CASSLVGSNTEAFF. CDR3 coding DNA: TGCGCCAGCAGCTTGGTGGGCTCGAACACTGAAGCTTTCTTT.

V gene TRBV28 combines with J gene TRBJ2-1, with 8 bases identical to TRBD2. Germline-derived CDR1 and CDR2 are MDHEN and SYDVKM. V lost 8 bases, J lost 7 bases, and 19 bases stayed unmatched. CDR3 size: 17 residues. CDR3 nucleotide sequence: TGTGCCAGCCCTCCGGGAGGCGGGAGGCCTCCCTGGAATGAGCAGTTCTTC. Translation: CASPPGGGRPPWNEQFF.

The gene calls are TRBV4-1 and TRBJ2-2, with D possibly matching TRBD1 (6 bases). Germline V CDR1 and CDR2: MGHRA, YSYEKL. Trimming shortened V by 1 base and J by 6 bases, and 9 bases separated the two germline ends. The CDR3 is 14 amino acids. This CDR3 reads CASSQGQAAGELFF. CDR3 DNA sequence: TGCGCCAGCAGCCAAGGACAGGCGGCCGGGGAGCTGTTTTTT.

The V call is TRBV4-1, the J call TRBJ2-7; D perhaps matches TRBD2 (6 bases). The CDR3 covers 15 residues. The V gene lost 3 bases and the J gene lost 6 bases, with 18 bases spanning the gap. The germline V gene has CDR1 MGHRA and CDR2 YSYEKL. Written as DNA, the CDR3 is TGCGCCAGCAGCCAGGCCCCGGGAGCCCTCTCCGAGCAGTACTTC. Encoded protein: CASSQAPGALSEQYF.

The rearrangement uses TRBV28 and TRBJ1-2, with a weak D call TRBD1 (6 bases). From germline, CDR1 is MDHEN and CDR2 SYDVKM. The CDR3 length is 13 residues. The V end lost 7 bases, the J end lost 0 bases, and 9 bases lay between the germline ends. The CDR3 sequence: CASKNRANYGYTF. Here the CDR3 DNA reads TGTGCCAGCAAAAACAGGGCTAACTATGGCTACACCTTC.